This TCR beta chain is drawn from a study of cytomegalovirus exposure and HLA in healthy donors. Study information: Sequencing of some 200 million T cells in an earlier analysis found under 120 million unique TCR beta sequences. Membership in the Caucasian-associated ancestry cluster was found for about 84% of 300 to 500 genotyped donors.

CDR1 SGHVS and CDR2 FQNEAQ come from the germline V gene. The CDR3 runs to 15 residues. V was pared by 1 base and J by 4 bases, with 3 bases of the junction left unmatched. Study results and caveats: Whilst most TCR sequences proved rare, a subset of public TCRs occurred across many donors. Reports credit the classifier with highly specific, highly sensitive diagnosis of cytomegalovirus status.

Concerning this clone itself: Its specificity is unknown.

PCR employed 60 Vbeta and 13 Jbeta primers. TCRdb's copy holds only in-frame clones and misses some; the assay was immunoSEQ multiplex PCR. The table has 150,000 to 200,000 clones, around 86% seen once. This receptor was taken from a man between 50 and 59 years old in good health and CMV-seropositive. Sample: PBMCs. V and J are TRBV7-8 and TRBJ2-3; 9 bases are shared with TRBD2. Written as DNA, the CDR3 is TGTGCCAGCAGCTTAGTGACTAGCGGCCCAGATACGCAGTATTTT. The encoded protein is CASSLVTSGPDTQYF.